These T cell receptor beta chains were read from a single sample in a study of OX40 agonist ivuxolimab in advanced cancers. Produced via immunoSEQ multiplex PCR; TCRdb's table is partial and in-frame only. The sample gives about 38,000 clones, more than 60% of which show up once; approximately 12% is in the top ten. The sample here was CD4+ or CD8+ T cells sorted from blood, taken in a trial of the OX40 agonist ivuxolimab. These TCRs come from an adult with an advanced solid tumor such as melanoma, head and neck, liver or kidney cancer. Both conserved end residues are part of each CDR3. Fields, in order: CDR3 DNA, CDR3 protein, D gene, clone size, V gene, J gene. The D gene is left open where the match is weak. Expanded clones are given a class, and other clones once, few, many or no size at all.

cdr3_nt: TGTGCCTGGAGTGTACAACAGGCCTTTAGCAATCAGCCCCAGCATTTT
cdr3_aa: CAWSVQQAFSNQPQHF
d_call: NA
clone_size: NA
v_call: TRBV30
j_call: TRBJ1-5

cdr3_nt: TGTGCCAGCTCGGCTGTTCTCGACAGGATTAATTCACCCCTCCACTTT
cdr3_aa: CASSAVLDRINSPLHF
d_call: NA
clone_size: few
v_call: TRBV18
j_call: TRBJ1-6

cdr3_nt: TGTGCCAGTAGTAGGGGCGGGGTGGGGGAGCAGTATTTT
cdr3_aa: CASSRGGVGEQYF
d_call: NA
clone_size: NA
v_call: TRBV19
j_call: TRBJ2-3

cdr3_nt: TGTGCCTGGAGTGTGCGGGCAGACTATGGCTACACCTTC
cdr3_aa: CAWSVRADYGYTF
d_call: NA
clone_size: once
v_call: TRBV30
j_call: TRBJ1-2

cdr3_nt: TGTGCCAGCAGCTTAGCGAGGAACACTGAAGCTTTCTTT
cdr3_aa: CASSLARNTEAFF
d_call: NA
clone_size: few
v_call: TRBV7-9
j_call: TRBJ1-1

cdr3_nt: TGTGCCAGTAGTACCGCATGGACTAGCGGGGGCACAGATACGCAGTATTTT
cdr3_aa: CASSTAWTSGGTDTQYF
d_call: TRBD2
clone_size: few
v_call: TRBV19
j_call: TRBJ2-3

cdr3_nt: TGTGCCAGCAGCCCTAAGGGGGGGACTAGCCCCCTCAATGAGCAGTTCTTC
cdr3_aa: CASSPKGGTSPLNEQFF
d_call: TRBD2
clone_size: NA
v_call: TRBV9
j_call: TRBJ2-1

cdr3_nt: TGTGCCAGCAGCGGAGAAGGGACAGGGAGCTATGGCTACACCTTC
cdr3_aa: CASSGEGTGSYGYTF
d_call: TRBD1
clone_size: NA
v_call: TRBV9
j_call: TRBJ1-2

cdr3_nt: TGTGCCAGCAGTAGACGTTCAGCGCAGCCCCAGCATTTT
cdr3_aa: CASSRRSAQPQHF
d_call: NA
clone_size: NA
v_call: TRBV6-6
j_call: TRBJ1-5

cdr3_nt: TGTGCCAGCAGTGAAATCCCGGGTGGAGATACGCAGTATTTT
cdr3_aa: CASSEIPGGDTQYF
d_call: NA
clone_size: NA
v_call: TRBV6-1
j_call: TRBJ2-3